This T cell receptor beta chain emerged from a study of T cells expressing NK-cell markers. Background on the study: In the group of eight sequenced donors, seven were HCMV-seropositive and one was seronegative.

TCRdb reprocessed the 5' RACE reads, with one entry per CDR3 protein and no DNA. Its table records 550,000 or so distinct CDR3 sequences. Germline CDR1 is SGHNT and CDR2 is YENEEA. The CDR3 runs 15 residues. The TCR originated in a man younger than 35 in good health. This sequence joins TRBV11-3 and TRBJ2-3; TCRdb names TRBD1, which stays unverified in the absence of DNA. Sequencing used blood T cells: a sorted CD56 or NKG2C T cell subset, CD4+ or CD8+ T cells, or bulk PBMC T cells (not recorded which). CDR3 in amino acids: CASSLGGGETDTQYF.